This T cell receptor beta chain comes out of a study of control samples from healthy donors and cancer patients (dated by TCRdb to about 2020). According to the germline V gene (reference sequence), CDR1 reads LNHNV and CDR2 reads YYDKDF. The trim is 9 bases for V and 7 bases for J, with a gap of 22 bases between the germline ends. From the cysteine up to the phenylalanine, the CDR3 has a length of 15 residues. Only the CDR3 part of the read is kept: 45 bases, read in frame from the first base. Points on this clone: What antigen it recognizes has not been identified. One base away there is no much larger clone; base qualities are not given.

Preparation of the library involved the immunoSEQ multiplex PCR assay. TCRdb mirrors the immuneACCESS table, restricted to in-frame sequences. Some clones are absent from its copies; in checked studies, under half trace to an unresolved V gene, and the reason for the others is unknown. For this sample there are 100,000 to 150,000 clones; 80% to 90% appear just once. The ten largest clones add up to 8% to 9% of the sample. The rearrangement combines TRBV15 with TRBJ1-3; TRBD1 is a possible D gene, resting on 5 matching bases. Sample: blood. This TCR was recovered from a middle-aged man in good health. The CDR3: CATAAGGTGWNTIYF. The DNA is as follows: TGTGCCACGGCAGCGGGGGGGACCGGATGGAACACCATATATTTT. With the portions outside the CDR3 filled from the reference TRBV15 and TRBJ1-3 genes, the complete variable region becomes DAMVIQNPRYQVTQFGKPVTLSCSQTLNHNVMYWYQQKSSQAPKLLFHYYDKDFNNEADTPDNFQSRRPNTSFCFLDIRSPGLGDTAMYLCATAAGGTGWNTIYFGEGSWLTVV.